These T cell receptor beta chains were read from a single sample in a study of shared clonotypes between healthy human individuals. The assay was immunoSEQ multiplex PCR, and TCRdb's table has in-frame clones only and misses some. The profile shows about 2 million clones, just under 95% of them singletons. Material for sequencing was naive CD8+ T cells sorted from blood. These TCRs come from a man between 18 and 29 years old in good health. Both conserved end residues are part of each CDR3. Each record gives: D gene, J gene, clone size, V gene, CDR3 DNA, CDR3 protein. D genes are given only for firm matches. Where a row states a size, it is once, few, many or the class of an expanded clone; other rows omit it.

d_gene: .; j_gene: TRBJ1-6; abundance: .; v_gene: TRBV27; CDR3nt: TGTGCCAGCAGTCCCGGGACCGGGGCACCCCTCCACTTT; CDR3aa: CASSPGTGAPLHF
d_gene: .; j_gene: TRBJ1-2; abundance: .; v_gene: TRBV5-4; CDR3nt: TGTGCCAGCAGCTTGGATTGGAGGAAGCGGCCTAACTATGGCTACACCTTC; CDR3aa: CASSLDWRKRPNYGYTF
d_gene: TRBD2; j_gene: TRBJ2-2; abundance: .; v_gene: TRBV10-1; CDR3nt: TGCGCCAGCAGTGATCTAGCGGGGGCGCACACCGGGGAGCTGTTTTTT; CDR3aa: CASSDLAGAHTGELFF
d_gene: TRBD2; j_gene: TRBJ2-1; abundance: .; v_gene: TRBV7-8; CDR3nt: TGTGCCAGCAGCCCCTTAGCGGGATTGGTGGACAATGAGCAGTTCTTC; CDR3aa: CASSPLAGLVDNEQFF
d_gene: TRBD1; j_gene: TRBJ2-1; abundance: .; v_gene: TRBV5-6; CDR3nt: TGTGCCAGCAGCTCACAGGGGGCTTTCGAGTTCTTC; CDR3aa: CASSSQGAFEFF
d_gene: .; j_gene: TRBJ2-7; abundance: .; v_gene: TRBV4-1; CDR3nt: TGCGCCAGCAGCCAAGATACCTTACTAGATCTCTCCGAGCAGTACTTC; CDR3aa: CASSQDTLLDLSEQYF
d_gene: .; j_gene: TRBJ1-5; abundance: .; v_gene: TRBV11-2; CDR3nt: TGTGCCAGCAGAGCAGGGGTGGGGGCTTTTAATCAGCCCCAGCATTTT; CDR3aa: CASRAGVGAFNQPQHF
d_gene: TRBD2; j_gene: TRBJ2-5; abundance: .; v_gene: TRBV7-8; CDR3nt: TGTGCCAGCGCTGAGGGTCTAGCGGGAGAGGGTCGACAAGAGACCCAGTACTTC; CDR3aa: CASAEGLAGEGRQETQYF
d_gene: .; j_gene: TRBJ2-5; abundance: .; v_gene: TRBV7-9; CDR3nt: TGTGCCAGCAGCGACACTAAACAGGGCGTCCAAGAGACCCAGTACTTC; CDR3aa: CASSDTKQGVQETQYF
d_gene: .; j_gene: TRBJ2-1; abundance: .; v_gene: TRBV2; CDR3nt: TGTGCCAGCAGTGATACGACCGTAGGTAGTTACAATGAGCAGTTCTTC; CDR3aa: CASSDTTVGSYNEQFF
d_gene: .; j_gene: TRBJ1-1; abundance: .; v_gene: TRBV7-9; CDR3nt: TGTGCCAGCAGCTTATTTGAAGCTTTCTTT; CDR3aa: CASSLFEAFF
d_gene: .; j_gene: TRBJ1-6; abundance: .; v_gene: TRBV30; CDR3nt: TGTGCCTGGACTAGAAATACACCCCTCCACTTT; CDR3aa: CAWTRNTPLHF
d_gene: TRBD1; j_gene: TRBJ1-5; abundance: once; v_gene: TRBV27; CDR3nt: TGTGCCAGCAGTGACAGGGGGCAGGGCAATCAGCCCCAGCATTTT; CDR3aa: CASSDRGQGNQPQHF